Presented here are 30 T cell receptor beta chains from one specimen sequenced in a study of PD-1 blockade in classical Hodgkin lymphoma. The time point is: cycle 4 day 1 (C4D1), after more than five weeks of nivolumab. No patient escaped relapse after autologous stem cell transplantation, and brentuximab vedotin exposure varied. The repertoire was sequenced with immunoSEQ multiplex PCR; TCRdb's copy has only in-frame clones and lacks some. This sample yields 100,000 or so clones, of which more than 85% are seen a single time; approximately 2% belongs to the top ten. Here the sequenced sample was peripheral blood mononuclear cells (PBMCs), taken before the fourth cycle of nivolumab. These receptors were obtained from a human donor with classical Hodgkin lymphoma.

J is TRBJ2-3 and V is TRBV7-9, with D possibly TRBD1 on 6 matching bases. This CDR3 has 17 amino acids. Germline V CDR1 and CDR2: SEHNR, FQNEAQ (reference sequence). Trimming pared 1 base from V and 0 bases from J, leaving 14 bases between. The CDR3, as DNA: TGTGCCAGCAGCTTAGTCAGTGGGGGCGTCAGCACAGATACGCAGTATTTT. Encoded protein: CASSLVSGGVSTDTQYF. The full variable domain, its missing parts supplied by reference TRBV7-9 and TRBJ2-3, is DTGVSQNPRHKITKRGQNVTFRCDPISEHNRLYWYRQTLGQGPEFLTYFQNEAQLEKSRLLSDRFSAERPKGSFSTLEIQRTEQGDSAMYLCASSLVSGGVSTDTQYFGPGTRLTVL.

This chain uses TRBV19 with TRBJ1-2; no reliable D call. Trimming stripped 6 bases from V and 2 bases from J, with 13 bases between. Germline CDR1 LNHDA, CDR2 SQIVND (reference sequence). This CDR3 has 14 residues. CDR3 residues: CASSAVITNYGYTF. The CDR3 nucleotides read TGTGCCAGTAGCGCGGTGATCACAAACTATGGCTACACCTTC.

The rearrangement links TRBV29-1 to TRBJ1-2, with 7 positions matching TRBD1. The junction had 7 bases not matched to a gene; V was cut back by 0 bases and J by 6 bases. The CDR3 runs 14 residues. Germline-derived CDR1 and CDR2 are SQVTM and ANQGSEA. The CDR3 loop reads CSVEEGPQGNGYTF. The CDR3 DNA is TGCAGCGTTGAAGAAGGACCACAGGGGAATGGCTACACCTTC.

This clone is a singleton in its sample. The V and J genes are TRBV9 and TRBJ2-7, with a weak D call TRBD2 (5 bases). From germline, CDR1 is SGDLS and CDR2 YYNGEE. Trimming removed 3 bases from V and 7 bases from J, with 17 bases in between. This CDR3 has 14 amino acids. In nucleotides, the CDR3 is TGTGCCAGCAGCGCAAAAGCCTACGGAGGAGAGCAGTACTTC. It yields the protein CASSAKAYGGEQYF.

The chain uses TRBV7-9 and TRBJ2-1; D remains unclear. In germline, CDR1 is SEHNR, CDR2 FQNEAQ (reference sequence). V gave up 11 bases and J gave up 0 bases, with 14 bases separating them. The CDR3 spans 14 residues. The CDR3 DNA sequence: TGTGCCGGGCAAGACACGATCTCCTACAATGAGCAGTTCTTC. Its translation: CAGQDTISYNEQFF.

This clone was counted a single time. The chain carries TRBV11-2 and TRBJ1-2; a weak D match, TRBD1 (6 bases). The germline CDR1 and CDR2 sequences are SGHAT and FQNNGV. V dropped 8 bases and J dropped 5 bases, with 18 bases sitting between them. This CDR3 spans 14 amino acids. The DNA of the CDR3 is TGTGCCAGCGGCCGAACCGGGACACAGTATGGCTACACCTTC. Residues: CASGRTGTQYGYTF. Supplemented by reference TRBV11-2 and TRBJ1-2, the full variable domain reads EAGVAQSPRYKIIEKRQSVAFWCNPISGHATLYWYQQILGQGPKLLIQFQNNGVVDDSQLPKDRFSAERLKGVDSTLKIQPAKLEDSAVYLCASGRTGTQYGYTFGSGTRLTVV.

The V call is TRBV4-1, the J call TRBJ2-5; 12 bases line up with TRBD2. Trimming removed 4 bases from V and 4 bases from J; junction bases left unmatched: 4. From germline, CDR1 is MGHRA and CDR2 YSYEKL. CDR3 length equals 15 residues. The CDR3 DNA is TGCGCCAGCAGCCCCACTAGCGGGAGGATAGAGACCCAGTACTTC. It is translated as CASSPTSGRIETQYF.

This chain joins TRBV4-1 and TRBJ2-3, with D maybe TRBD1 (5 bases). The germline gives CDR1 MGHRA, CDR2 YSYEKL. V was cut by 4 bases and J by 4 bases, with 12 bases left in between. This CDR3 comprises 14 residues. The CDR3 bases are TGCGCCAGCAGCCCCGGTGGGGCTGCAGATACGCAGTATTTT. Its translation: CASSPGGAADTQYF.

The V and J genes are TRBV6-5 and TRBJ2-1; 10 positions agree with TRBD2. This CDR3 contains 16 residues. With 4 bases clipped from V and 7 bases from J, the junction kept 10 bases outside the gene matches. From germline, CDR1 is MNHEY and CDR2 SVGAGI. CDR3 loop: CASSWGLAGGGNEQFF. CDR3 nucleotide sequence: TGTGCCAGCAGTTGGGGTTTAGCGGGAGGCGGTAATGAGCAGTTCTTC.

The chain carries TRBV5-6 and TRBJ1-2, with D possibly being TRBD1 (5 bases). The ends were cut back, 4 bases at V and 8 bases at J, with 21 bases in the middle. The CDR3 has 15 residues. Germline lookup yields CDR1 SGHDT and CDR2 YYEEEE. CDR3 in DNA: TGTGCCAGCAGCCCCGGGCTGACCGTGGGGGTCGGCTACACCTTC. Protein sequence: CASSPGLTVGVGYTF.

CDR3 sequence (DNA): TGCGCCAGCAGCCCGCAGGGGGGGCTATACTCTGGAAACACCATATATTTT. Its protein product is CASSPQGGLYSGNTIYF. The rearrangement uses TRBV5-1 and TRBJ1-3, with 7 positions matching TRBD1. Germline CDR1 and CDR2: SGHRS and YFSETQ. V lost 4 bases, J lost 0 bases, and 10 bases stayed unmatched. This CDR3 region has 17 residues.

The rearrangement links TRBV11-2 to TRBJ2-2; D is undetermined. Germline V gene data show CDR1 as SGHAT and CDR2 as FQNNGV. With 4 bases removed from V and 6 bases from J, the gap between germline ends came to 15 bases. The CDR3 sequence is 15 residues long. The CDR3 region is CASSSQTFRSGELFF. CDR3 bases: TGTGCCAGCAGCTCCCAGACATTTCGGTCCGGGGAGCTGTTTTTT.

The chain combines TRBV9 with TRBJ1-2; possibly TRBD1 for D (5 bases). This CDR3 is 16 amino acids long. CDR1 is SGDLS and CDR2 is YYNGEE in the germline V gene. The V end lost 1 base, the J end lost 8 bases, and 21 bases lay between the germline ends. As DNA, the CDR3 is TGTGCCAGCAGCGTACGAAGGGCCGGGGGGGGACTCGGCTACACCTTC. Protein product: CASSVRRAGGGLGYTF.

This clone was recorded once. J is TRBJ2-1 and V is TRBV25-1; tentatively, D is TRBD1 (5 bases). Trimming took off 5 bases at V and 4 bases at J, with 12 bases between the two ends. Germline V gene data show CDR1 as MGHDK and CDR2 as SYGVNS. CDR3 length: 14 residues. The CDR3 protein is CASSLETEYNEQFF. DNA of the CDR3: TGTGCCAGCAGTCTGGAGACAGAATACAATGAGCAGTTCTTC.

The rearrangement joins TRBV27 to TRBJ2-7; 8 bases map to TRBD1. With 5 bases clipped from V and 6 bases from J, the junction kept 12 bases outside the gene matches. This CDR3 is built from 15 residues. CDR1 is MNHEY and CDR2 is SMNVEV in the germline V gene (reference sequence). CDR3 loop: CASSPGQGIYSEQYF. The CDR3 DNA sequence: TGTGCCAGCAGTCCCGGACAGGGAATTTATTCCGAGCAGTACTTC.

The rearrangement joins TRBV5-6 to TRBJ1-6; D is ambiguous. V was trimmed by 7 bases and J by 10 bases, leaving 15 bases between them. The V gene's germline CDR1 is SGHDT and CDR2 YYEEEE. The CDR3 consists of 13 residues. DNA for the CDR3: TGTGCCAGCGGTATCGGCATTGGCTCACCCCTCCACTTT. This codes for CASGIGIGSPLHF.

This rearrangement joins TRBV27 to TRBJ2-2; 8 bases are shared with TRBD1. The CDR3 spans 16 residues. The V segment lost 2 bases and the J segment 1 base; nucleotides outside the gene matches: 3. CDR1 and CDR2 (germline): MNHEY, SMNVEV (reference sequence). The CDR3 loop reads CASSLRTGMNTGELFF. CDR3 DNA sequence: TGTGCCAGCAGTTTAAGGACAGGGATGAACACCGGGGAGCTGTTTTTT.

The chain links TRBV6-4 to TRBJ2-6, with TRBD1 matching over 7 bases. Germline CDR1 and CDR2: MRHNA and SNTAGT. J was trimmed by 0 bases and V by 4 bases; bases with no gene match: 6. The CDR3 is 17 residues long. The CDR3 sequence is CASSVGGQNSGANVLTF. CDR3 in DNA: TGTGCCAGCAGTGTAGGGGGACAGAACTCTGGGGCCAACGTCCTGACTTTC.

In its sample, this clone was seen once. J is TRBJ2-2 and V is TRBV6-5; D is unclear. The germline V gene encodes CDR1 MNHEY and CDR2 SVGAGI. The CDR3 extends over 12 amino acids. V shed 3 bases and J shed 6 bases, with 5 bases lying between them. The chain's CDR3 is CASSYGAGELFF. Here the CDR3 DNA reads TGTGCCAGCAGTTATGGGGCCGGGGAGCTGTTTTTT.

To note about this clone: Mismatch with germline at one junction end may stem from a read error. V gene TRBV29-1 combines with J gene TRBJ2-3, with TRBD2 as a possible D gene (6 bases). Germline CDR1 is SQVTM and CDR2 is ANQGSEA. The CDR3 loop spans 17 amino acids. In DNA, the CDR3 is TGCAGCGTCGAAGGTCTTAAAGCGGGTCGGGCCACAGATACGCAGTATTTT. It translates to CSVEGLKAGRATDTQYF.

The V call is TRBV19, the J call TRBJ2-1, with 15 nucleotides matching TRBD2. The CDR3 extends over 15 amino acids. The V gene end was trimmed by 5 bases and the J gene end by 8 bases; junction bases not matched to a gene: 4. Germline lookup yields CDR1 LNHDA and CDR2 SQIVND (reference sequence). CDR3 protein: CASSGLAGGRYEQFF. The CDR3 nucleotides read TGTGCCAGTAGTGGACTAGCGGGAGGGCGGTATGAGCAGTTCTTC.

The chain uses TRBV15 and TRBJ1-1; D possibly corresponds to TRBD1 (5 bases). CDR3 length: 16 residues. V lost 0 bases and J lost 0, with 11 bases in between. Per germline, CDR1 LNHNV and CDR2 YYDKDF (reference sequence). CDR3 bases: TGTGCCACCAGCAGAGATGGTTTCAGGGTGAACACTGAAGCTTTCTTT. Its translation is CATSRDGFRVNTEAFF.

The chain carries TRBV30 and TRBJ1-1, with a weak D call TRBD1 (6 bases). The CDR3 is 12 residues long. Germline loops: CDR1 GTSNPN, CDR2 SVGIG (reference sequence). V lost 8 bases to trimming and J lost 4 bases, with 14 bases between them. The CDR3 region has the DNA TGTGCCGGCCGGGGGCCGGGCACTGAAGCTTTCTTT. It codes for CAGRGPGTEAFF.

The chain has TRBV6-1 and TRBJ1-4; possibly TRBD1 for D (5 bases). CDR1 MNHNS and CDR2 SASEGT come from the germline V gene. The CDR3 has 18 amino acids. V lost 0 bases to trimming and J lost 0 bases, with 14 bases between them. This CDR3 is CASSEAIKGSSTNEKLFF. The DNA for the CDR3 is TGTGCCAGCAGTGAAGCGATTAAGGGGTCTTCAACTAATGAAAAACTGTTTTTT.

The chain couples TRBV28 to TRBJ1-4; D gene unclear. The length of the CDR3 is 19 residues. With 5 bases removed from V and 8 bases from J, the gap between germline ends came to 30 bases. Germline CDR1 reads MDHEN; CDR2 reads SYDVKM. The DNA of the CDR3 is TGTGCCAGCAGTCCACGGGGAGGGTTAGGGCTATTAATGGGGGAAAAACTGTTTTTT. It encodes CASSPRGGLGLLMGEKLFF. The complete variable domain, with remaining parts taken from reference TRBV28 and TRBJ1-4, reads DVKVTQSSRYLVKRTGEKVFLECVQDMDHENMFWYRQDPGLGLRLIYFSYDVKMKEKGDIPEGYSVSREKKERFSLILESASTNQTSMYLCASSPRGGLGLLMGEKLFFGSGTQLSVL.

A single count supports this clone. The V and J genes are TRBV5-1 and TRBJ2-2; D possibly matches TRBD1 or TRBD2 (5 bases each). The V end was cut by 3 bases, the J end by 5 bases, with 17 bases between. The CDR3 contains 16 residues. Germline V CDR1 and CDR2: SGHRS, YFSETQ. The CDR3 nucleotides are TGCGCCAGCAGCTGGGCCGGGACCCCGGGGACCGGGGAGCTGTTTTTT. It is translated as CASSWAGTPGTGELFF.

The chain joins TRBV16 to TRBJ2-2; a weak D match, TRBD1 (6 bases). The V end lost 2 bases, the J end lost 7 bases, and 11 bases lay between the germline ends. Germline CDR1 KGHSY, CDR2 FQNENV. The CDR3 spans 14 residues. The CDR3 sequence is CASSQQQGGGELFF. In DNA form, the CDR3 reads TGTGCCAGCAGCCAACAACAAGGGGGCGGGGAGCTGTTTTTT.

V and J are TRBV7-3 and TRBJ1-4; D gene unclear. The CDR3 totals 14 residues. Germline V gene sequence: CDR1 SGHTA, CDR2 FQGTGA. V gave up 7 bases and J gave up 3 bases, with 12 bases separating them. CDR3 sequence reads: CASIQSGANEKLFF. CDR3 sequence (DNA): TGTGCCAGCATCCAAAGTGGAGCTAATGAAAAACTGTTTTTT.

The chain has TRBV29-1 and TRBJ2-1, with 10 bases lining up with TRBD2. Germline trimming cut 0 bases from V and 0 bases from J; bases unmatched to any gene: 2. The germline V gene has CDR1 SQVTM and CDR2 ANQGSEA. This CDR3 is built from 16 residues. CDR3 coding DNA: TGCAGCGTTGAAGATCTAGCGGGGGCCTCCTACAATGAGCAGTTCTTC. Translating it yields CSVEDLAGASYNEQFF.

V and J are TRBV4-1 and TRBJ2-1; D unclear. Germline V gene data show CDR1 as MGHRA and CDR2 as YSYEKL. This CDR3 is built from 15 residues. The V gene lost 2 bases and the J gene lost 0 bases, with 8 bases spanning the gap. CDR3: CASSQSPSSYNEQFF. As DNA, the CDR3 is TGCGCCAGCAGCCAAAGTCCGAGCTCCTACAATGAGCAGTTCTTC.